The sequence of this T cell receptor beta chain was determined in a study of breast tumors, draining lymph nodes, adjacent tissues. TCRdb independently ran MiXCR on the multiplex PCR reads; one entry per CDR3 protein. The sample holds roughly 80,000 distinct CDR3 sequences; approximately 19% are singletons and the top ten take about 2.2%. Comment on this clonotype: Possible read error: a much larger clone is one base away.

The germline V and J ends were trimmed by 3 bases and 5 bases, with 8 bases remaining between them. CDR3 length: 12 residues. CDR1 and CDR2 from the germline V gene are SGHAT and FQNNGV. Axillary draining lymph nodes of breast cancer patients supplied the node samples. This chain links TRBV11-2 with TRBJ2-7; D might be TRBD1 (5 bases). Sequencing input: axillary lymph node tissue. The clonotype originates from a female donor with breast cancer. Some clones in this sample may be carry-over from other donors' samples. The CDR3 here is CASSFQGHEQYF. The CDR3 nucleotides read TGTGCCAGCAGCTTCCAGGGCCACGAGCAGTACTTC.